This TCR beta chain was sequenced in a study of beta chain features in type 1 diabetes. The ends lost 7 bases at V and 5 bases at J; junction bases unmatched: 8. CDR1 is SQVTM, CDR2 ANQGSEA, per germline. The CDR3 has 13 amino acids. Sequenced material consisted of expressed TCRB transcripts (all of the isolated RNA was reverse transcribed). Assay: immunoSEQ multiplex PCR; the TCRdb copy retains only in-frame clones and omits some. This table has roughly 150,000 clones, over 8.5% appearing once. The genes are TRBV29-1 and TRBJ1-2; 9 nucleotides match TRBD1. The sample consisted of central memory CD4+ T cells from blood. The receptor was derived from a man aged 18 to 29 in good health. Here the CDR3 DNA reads TGCAGCGCCAACCCGGGACAGGGATATGGCTACACCTTC. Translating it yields CSANPGQGYGYTF. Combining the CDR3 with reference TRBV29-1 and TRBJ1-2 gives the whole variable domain SAVISQKPSRDICQRGTSLTIQCQVDSQVTMMFWYRQQPGQSLTLIATANQGSEATYESGFVIDKFPISRPNLTFSTLTVSNMSPEDSSIYLCSANPGQGYGYTFGSGTRLTVV.